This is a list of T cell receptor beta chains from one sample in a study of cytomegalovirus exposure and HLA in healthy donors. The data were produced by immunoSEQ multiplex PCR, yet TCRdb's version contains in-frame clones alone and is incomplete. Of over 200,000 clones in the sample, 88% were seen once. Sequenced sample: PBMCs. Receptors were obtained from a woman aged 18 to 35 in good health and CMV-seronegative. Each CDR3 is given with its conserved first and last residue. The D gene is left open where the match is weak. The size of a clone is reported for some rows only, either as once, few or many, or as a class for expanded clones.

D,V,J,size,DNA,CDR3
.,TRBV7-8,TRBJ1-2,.,TGTGCCAGCAGCTTAGAACGGGACATTCCCTATGGCTACACCTTC,CASSLERDIPYGYTF
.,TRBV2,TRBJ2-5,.,TGTGCCAGCAAGGAAGAGGCTGAGACCCAGTACTTC,CASKEEAETQYF
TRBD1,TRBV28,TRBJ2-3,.,TGTGCCAGCAGTTCCAGGGGGCATCATGGCACAGATACGCAGTATTTT,CASSSRGHHGTDTQYF
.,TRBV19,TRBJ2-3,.,TGTGCCAGCTCCGGGGTCCACTGGGCAGATACGCAGTATTTT,CASSGVHWADTQYF
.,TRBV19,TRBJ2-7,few,TGTGCCAGTAGTATAGGGAGGGCAACCTACGAGCAGTACTTC,CASSIGRATYEQYF
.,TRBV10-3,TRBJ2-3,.,TGTGCCATCAGGAAAGACGCAAGGAGGAAGGGAGATACGCAGTATTTT,CAIRKDARRKGDTQYF
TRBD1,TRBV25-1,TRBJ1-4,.,TGTGCCAGCAGCCCCGACAGGGGGCTGGGGAATGAAAAACTGTTTTTT,CASSPDRGLGNEKLFF
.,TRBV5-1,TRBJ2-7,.,TGCGCCAGCAGCTTGGGAGGTCTTAGCGCCTCCTCCTACGAGCAGTACTTC,CASSLGGLSASSYEQYF
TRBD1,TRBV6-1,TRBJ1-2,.,TGTGCCAGCAGTGAAGCGTGGGACAGGGCCCTTAGTAAAAACTACTATGGCTACACCTTC,CASSEAWDRALSKNYYGYTF
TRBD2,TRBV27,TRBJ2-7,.,TGTGCCAGCAGCAAACTAGCGGGAGTCCTCTACGAGCAGTACTTC,CASSKLAGVLYEQYF
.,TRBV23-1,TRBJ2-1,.,TGCGCCAGCAGTCTGTGTACTAAGGCGGAGCCCACCTACAATGAGCAGTTCTTC,CASSLCTKAEPTYNEQFF
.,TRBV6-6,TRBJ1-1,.,TGTGCCAGCAGCTCGGACAAGAACACTGAAGCTTTCTTT,CASSSDKNTEAFF
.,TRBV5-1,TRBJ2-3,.,TGCGCCAGCAGCACTGGGGCCGGGGGTTCAGATACGCAGTATTTT,CASSTGAGGSDTQYF
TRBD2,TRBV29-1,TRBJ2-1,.,TGCAGCGGGGTCCCGGTTCTAGCGGAGCGCAATGAGCAGTTCTTC,CSGVPVLAERNEQFF
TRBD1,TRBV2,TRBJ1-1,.,TGTGCCAGCAGTCCGAGACAGGGGAGAACTGAAGCTTTCTTT,CASSPRQGRTEAFF
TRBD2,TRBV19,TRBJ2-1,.,TGTGCCAGTAATGCACAGGGGGCGGCTAGCGGGAGGAACAATGAGCAGTTCTTC,CASNAQGAASGRNNEQFF
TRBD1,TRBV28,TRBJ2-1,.,TGTGCCAGCAGTTTCCAGATGGGGACAGGGGCGTACAATGAGCAGTTCTTC,CASSFQMGTGAYNEQFF
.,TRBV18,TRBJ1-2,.,TGTGCCAGCTCACCCCTCCATTTAGGGGGGGGAAATGGCTACACCTTC,CASSPLHLGGGNGYTF
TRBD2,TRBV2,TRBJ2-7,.,TGTGCCAGCAGTGATGCGGGAGGGGCCTACGAGCAGTACTTC,CASSDAGGAYEQYF
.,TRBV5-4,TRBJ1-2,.,TGTGCCAGCAATCGCGAGACAGATAACTATGGCTACACCTTC,CASNRETDNYGYTF
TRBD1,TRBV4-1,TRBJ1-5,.,TGCGCCAGCAGCCAAGGGGGAACGACAGGGGCGGATCAGCCCCAGCATTTT,CASSQGGTTGADQPQHF
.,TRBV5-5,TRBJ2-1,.,TGTGCCAGCATCTCGGGGAGCTCCTACAATGAGCAGTTCTTC,CASISGSSYNEQFF
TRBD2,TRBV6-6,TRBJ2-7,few,TGTGCCAGCAGATTAGCGGGGGGCTCCTACGAGCAGTACTTC,CASRLAGGSYEQYF
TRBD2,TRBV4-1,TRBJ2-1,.,TGCGCCAGCAGCCATCGAACTAGCGCGGATGAGCAGTTCTTC,CASSHRTSADEQFF
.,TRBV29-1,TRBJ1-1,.,TGCAGCGCCAGAGGCGGGGGAACGAACACTGAAGCTTTCTTT,CSARGGGTNTEAFF
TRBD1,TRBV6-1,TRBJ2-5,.,TGTGCCAGCAGTGAACGAGACAGGGGTCGAGAGACCCAGTACTTC,CASSERDRGRETQYF
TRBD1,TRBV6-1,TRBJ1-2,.,TGTGCCAGCGGGACAGGGACATTTGGCTATGGCTACACCTTC,CASGTGTFGYGYTF
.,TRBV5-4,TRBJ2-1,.,TGTGCCAGCAGCCGCGAGGCAGGGGCGGTCGTGGATGAGCAGTTCTTC,CASSREAGAVVDEQFF
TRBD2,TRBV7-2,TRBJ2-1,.,TGTGCCAGCACCTTCGGGGGGCTAGCGGGAGGCAATGAGCAGTTCTTC,CASTFGGLAGGNEQFF
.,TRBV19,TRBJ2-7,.,TGTGCCAGTAGTACGGGACTGACTTCCTACGAGCAGTACTTC,CASSTGLTSYEQYF
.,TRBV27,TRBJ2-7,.,TGTGCCAGCAGCGCCGAGTGGAGTTTGGCCTACGAGCAGTACTTC,CASSAEWSLAYEQYF
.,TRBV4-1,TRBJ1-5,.,TGCGCCAGCAGCCAAGGTCCAATGAATCAGCCCCAGCATTTT,CASSQGPMNQPQHF
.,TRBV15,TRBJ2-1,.,TGTGCCACCAGCAGAGATTTGGGCAGTTACAATGAGCAGTTCTTC,CATSRDLGSYNEQFF
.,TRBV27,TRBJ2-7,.,TGTGCCAGCAGTTTAATTGGGTCGATAGCCCCCTACGAGCAGTACTTC,CASSLIGSIAPYEQYF
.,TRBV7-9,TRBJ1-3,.,TGTGCCAGTTCGGGACAAGTCTCTGGAAACACCATATATTTT,CASSGQVSGNTIYF
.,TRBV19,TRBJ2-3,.,TGTGCCAGTAGTATAGGGCAGACTAGCACAGATACGCAGTATTTT,CASSIGQTSTDTQYF
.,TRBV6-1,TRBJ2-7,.,TGTGCCAGCAGTGAGTTCGGAGAGCTTAACTCCTACGAGCAGTACTTC,CASSEFGELNSYEQYF
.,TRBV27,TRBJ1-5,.,TGTGCCAGCAGCGCGGGCCCCAATCAGCCCCAGCATTTT,CASSAGPNQPQHF
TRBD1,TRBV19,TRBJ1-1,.,TGTGCCAGTAAAACAGGGGGCGCGGGCAGCCCTGAAGCTTTCTTT,CASKTGGAGSPEAFF
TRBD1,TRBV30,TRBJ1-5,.,TGTGCCTGGAGTCCGGACAGGGCGTTTAGCAATCAGCCCCAGCATTTT,CAWSPDRAFSNQPQHF
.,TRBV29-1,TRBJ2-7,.,TGCAGCGTCGAGGAGGCATACGAGCAGTACTTC,CSVEEAYEQYF
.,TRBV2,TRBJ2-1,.,TGTGCCAGCAGTGAATCCGGACACAAGCAGTTCTTC,CASSESGHKQFF
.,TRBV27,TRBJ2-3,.,TGTGCCAGCAGTTTAGTTCATTCAGATACGCAGTATTTT,CASSLVHSDTQYF
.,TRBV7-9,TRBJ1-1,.,TGTGCCAGCAGCTTAGAGCTTGGGTTGGAGACTGAAGCTTTCTTT,CASSLELGLETEAFF
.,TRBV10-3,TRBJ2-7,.,TGTGCCATGAGTTCACCTACCTCTTCCTACGAGCAGTACTTC,CAMSSPTSSYEQYF
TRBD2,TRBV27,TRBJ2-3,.,TGTGCCAGCAGCCGCGGACTAGCGGGCACAGATACGCAGTATTTT,CASSRGLAGTDTQYF
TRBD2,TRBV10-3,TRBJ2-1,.,TGTGCCATCAGTGAGTCGTGGGTCGGGCGGGAGTCCTACAATGAGCAGTTCTTC,CAISESWVGRESYNEQFF
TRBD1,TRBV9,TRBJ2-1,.,TGTGCCAGCAGCGCGGGGACAGGGGGACTTTTGGATGAGCAGTTCTTC,CASSAGTGGLLDEQFF
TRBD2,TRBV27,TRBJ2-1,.,TGTGCCAGCAGTTTATCATTAGCGGGAGGGCTGGATGAGCAGTTCTTC,CASSLSLAGGLDEQFF
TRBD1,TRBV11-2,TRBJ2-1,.,TGTGCCAGCAGCTCAGCCGGGACAGGGGGGTACAATGAGCAGTTCTTC,CASSSAGTGGYNEQFF
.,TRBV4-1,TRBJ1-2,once,TGCGCCAGCAGCCAAGAATTCCAACTGGGGGCCGACTATGGCTACACCTTC,CASSQEFQLGADYGYTF